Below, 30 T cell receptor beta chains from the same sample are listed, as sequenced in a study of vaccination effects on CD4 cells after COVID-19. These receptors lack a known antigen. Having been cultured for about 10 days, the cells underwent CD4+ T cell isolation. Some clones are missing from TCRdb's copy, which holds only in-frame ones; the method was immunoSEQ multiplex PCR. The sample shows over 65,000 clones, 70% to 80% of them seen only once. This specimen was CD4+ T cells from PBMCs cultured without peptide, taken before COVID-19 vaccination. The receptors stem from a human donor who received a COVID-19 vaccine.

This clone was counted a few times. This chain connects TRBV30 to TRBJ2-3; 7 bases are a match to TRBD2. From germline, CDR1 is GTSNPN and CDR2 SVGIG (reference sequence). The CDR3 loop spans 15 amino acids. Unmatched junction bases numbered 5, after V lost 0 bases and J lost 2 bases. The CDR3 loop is CAWSVPAGVTDTQYF. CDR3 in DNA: TGTGCCTGGAGTGTACCTGCGGGGGTCACAGATACGCAGTATTTT.

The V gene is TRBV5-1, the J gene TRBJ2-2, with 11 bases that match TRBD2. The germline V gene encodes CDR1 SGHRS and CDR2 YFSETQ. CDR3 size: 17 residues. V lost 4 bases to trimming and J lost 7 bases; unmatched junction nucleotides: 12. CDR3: CASSVPSGGTMDGELFF. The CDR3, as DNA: TGCGCCAGCAGCGTCCCTAGCGGGGGGACCATGGACGGGGAGCTGTTTTTT.

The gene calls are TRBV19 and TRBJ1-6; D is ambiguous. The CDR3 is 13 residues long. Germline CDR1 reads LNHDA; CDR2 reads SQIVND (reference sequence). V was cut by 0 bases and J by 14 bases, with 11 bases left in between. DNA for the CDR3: TGTGCCAGTAGTATAGATCTAGGGCAGGCCCTCCACTTT. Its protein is CASSIDLGQALHF. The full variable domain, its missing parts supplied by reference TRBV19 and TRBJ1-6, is DGGITQSPKYLFRKEGQNVTLSCEQNLNHDAMYWYRQDPGQGLRLIYYSQIVNDFQKGDIAEGYSVSREKKESFPLTVTSAQKNPTAFYLCASSIDLGQALHFGNGTRLTVT.

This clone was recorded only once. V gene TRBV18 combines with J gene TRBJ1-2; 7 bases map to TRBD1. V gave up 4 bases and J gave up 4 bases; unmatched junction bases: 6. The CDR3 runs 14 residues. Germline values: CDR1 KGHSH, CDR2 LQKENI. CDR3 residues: CASSRTGGTYGYTF. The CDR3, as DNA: TGTGCCAGCTCACGGACAGGCGGAACCTATGGCTACACCTTC.

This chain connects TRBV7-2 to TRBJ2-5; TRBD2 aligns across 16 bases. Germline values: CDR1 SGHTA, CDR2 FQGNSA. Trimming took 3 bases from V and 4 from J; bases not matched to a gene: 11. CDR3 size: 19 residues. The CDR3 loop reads CASSLVGLAGGPSAETQYF. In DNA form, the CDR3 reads TGTGCCAGCAGCTTGGTGGGACTAGCGGGGGGGCCATCAGCAGAGACCCAGTACTTC.

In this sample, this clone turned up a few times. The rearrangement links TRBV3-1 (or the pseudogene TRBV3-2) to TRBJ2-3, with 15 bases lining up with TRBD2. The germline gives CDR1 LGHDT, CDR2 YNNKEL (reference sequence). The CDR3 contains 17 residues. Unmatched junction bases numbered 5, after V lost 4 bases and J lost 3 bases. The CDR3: CASSRRTSGGATDTQYF. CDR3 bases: TGTGCCAGCAGCCGCCGGACTAGCGGGGGGGCGACAGATACGCAGTATTTT.

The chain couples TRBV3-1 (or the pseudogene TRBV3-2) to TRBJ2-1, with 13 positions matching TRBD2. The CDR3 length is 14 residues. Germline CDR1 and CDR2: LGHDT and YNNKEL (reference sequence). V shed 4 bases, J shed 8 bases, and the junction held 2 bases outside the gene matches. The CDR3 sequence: CASSLTSGGDEQFF. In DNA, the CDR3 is TGTGCCAGCAGCCTCACTAGCGGGGGGGATGAGCAGTTCTTC.

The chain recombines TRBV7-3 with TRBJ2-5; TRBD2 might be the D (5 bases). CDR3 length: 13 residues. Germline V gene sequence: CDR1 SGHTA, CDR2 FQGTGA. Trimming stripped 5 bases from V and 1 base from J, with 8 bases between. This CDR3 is CASSPRGQETQYF. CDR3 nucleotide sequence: TGTGCCAGCAGCCCCCGGGGCCAAGAGACCCAGTACTTC. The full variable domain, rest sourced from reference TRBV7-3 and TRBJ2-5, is GAGVSQTPSNKVTEKGKYVELRCDPISGHTALYWYRQSLGQGPEFLIYFQGTGAADDSGLPNDRFFAVRPEGSVSTLKIQRTERGDSAVYLCASSPRGQETQYFGPGTRLLVL.

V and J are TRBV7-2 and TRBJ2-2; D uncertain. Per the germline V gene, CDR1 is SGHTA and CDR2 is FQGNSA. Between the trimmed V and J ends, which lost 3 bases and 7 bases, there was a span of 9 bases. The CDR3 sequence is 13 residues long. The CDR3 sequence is CASSLTPGGELFF. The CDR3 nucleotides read TGTGCCAGCAGCTTGACCCCTGGCGGGGAGCTGTTTTTT.

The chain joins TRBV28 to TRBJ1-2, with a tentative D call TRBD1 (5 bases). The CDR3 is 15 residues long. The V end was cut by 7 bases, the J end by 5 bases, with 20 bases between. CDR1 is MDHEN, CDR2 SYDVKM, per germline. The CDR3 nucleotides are TGTGCCAGCAAACCTGGGACGCCGCTAGGATATGGCTACACCTTC. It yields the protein CASKPGTPLGYGYTF.

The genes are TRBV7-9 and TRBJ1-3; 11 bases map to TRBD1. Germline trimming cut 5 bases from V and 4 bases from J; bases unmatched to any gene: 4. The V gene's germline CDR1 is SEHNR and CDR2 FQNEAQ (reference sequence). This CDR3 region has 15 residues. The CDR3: CASSRTGGSGNTIYF. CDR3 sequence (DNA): TGTGCCAGCAGCCGGACAGGGGGCTCGGGAAACACCATATATTTT.

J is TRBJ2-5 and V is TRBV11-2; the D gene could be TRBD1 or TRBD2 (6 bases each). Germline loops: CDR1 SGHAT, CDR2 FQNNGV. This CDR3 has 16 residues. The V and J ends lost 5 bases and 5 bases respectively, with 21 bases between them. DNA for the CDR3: TGTGCCAGCAGCCGCGGACAGACTAGTATATCGGAGACCCAGTACTTC. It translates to CASSRGQTSISETQYF.

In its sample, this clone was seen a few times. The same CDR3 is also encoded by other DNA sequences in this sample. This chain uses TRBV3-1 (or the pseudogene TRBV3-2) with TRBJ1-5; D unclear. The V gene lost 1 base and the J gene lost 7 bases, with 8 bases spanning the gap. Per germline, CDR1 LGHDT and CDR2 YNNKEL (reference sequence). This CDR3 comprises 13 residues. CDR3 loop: CASSQGGNQPQHF. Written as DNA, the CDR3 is TGTGCCAGCAGCCAAGGAGGGAACCAGCCCCAGCATTTT.

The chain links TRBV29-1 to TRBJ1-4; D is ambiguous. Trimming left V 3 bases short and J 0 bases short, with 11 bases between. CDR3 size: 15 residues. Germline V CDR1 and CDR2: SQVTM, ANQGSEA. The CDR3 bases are TGCAGCGTTGACCACCTCGGGTCAACTAATGAAAAACTGTTTTTT. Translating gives CSVDHLGSTNEKLFF.

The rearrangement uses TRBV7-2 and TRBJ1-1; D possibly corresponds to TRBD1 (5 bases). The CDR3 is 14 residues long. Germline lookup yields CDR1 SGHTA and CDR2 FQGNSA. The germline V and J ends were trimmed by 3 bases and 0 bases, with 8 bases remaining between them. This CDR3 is CASSLGPLNTEAFF. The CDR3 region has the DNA TGTGCCAGCAGCTTGGGACCCTTGAACACTGAAGCTTTCTTT.

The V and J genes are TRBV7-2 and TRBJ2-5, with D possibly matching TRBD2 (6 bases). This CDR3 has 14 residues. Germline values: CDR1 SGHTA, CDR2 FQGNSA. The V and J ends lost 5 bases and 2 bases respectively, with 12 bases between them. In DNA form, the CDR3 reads TGTGCCAGCAGCACGATCCTAGCGCAAGAGACCCAGTACTTC. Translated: CASSTILAQETQYF.

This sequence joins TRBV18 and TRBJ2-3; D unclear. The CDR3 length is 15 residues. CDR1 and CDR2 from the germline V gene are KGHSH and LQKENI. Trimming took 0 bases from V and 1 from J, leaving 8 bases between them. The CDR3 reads CASSPPGIRTDTQYF. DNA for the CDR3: TGTGCCAGCTCACCACCGGGAATACGCACAGATACGCAGTATTTT.

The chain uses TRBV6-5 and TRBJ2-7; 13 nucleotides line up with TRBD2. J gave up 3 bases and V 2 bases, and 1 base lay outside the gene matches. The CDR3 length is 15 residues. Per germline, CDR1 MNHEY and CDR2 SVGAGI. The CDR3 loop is CASSYTSGGVYEQYV. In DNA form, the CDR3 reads TGTGCCAGCAGTTACACTAGCGGGGGGGTCTACGAGCAGTACGTC.

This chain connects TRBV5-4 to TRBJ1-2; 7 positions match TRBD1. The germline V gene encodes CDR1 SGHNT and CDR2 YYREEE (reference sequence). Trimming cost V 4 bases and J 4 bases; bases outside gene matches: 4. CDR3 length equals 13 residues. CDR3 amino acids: CASSRQGGYGYTF. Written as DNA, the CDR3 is TGTGCCAGCAGCCGACAGGGCGGCTATGGCTACACCTTC.

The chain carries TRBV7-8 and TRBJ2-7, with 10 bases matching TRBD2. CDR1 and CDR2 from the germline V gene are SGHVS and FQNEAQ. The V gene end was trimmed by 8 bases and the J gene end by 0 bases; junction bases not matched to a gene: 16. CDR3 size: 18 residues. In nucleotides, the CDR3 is TGTGCCAGCTCCCAAGAGGGGCTAGCGGGGGCCCGCTCCTACGAGCAGTACGTC. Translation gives CASSQEGLAGARSYEQYV.

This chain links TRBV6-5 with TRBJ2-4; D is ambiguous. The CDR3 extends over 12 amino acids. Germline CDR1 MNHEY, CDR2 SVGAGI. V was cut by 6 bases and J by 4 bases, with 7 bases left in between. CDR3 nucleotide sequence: TGTGCCAGCAGAGGCAGTAAAAACATTCAGTACTTC. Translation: CASRGSKNIQYF.

As DNA, the CDR3 is TGTGCCAGCAGCTTAGGTGGGGACACTGAAGCTTTCTTT. This sequence encodes CASSLGGDTEAFF. The chain employs TRBV7-2 and TRBJ1-1; D remains ambiguous. CDR3 length equals 13 residues. Germline CDR1 and CDR2: SGHTA and FQGNSA. V was trimmed by 1 base and J by 3 bases, leaving 6 bases between them.

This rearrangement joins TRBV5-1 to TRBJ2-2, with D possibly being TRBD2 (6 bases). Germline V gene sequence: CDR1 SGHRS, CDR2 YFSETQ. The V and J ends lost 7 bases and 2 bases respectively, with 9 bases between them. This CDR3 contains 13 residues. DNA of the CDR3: TGCGCCAGCGGGGAGGTCAACACCGGGGAGCTGTTTTTT. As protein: CASGEVNTGELFF. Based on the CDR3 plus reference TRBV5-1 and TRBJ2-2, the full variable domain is KAGVTQTPRYLIKTRGQQVTLSCSPISGHRSVSWYQQTPGQGLQFLFEYFSETQRNKGNFPGRFSGRQFSNSRSEMNVSTLELGDSALYLCASGEVNTGELFFGEGSRLTVL.

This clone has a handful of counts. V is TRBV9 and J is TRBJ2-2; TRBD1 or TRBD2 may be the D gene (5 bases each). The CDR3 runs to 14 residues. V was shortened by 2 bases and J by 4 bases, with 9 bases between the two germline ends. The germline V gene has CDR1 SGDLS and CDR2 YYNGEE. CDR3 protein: CASSVSGTTGELFF. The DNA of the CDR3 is TGTGCCAGCAGCGTCTCAGGGACCACCGGGGAGCTGTTTTTT.

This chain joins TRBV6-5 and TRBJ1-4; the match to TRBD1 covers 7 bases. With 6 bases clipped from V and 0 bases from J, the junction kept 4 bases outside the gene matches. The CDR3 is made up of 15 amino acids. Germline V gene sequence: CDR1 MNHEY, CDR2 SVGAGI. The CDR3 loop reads CASSPGQATNEKLFF. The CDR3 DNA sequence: TGTGCCAGCAGCCCCGGACAGGCAACTAATGAAAAACTGTTTTTT.

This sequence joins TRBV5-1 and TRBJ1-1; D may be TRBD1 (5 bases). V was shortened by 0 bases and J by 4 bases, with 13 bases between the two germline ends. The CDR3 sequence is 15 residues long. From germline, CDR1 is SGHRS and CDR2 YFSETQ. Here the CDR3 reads CASSLGSGSRTEAFF. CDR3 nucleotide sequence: TGCGCCAGCAGCTTGGGGTCAGGGTCGCGCACTGAAGCTTTCTTT.

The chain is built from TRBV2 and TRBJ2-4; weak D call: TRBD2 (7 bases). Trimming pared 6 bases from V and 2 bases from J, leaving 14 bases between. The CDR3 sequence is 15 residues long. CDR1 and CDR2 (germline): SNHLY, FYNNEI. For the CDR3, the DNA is TGTGCCAGCAGAGAGGGGGGGGGAACCAAAAACATTCAGTACTTC. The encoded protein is CASREGGGTKNIQYF.

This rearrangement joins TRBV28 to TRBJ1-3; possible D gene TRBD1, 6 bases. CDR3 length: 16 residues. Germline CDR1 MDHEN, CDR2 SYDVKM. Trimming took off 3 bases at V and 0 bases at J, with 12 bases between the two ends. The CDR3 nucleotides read TGTGCCAGCAGTTTTGGACAGCTCATCTCTGGAAACACCATATATTTT. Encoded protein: CASSFGQLISGNTIYF.

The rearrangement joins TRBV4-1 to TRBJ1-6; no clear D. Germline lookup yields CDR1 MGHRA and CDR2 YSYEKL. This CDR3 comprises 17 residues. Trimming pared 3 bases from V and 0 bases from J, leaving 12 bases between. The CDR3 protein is CASSQGILSSYNSPLHF. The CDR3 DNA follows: TGCGCCAGCAGCCAGGGGATCCTGAGCTCCTATAATTCACCCCTCCACTTT.

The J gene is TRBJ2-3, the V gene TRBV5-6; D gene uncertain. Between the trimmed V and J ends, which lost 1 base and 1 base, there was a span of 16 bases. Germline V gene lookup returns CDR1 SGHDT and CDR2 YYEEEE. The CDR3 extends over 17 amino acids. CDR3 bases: TGTGCCAGCAGCTTGCTGTCGTCGGCACTCCGCACAGATACGCAGTATTTT. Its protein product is CASSLLSSALRTDTQYF.